This TCR beta chain was profiled in a study of T cells after somatic rescue of genetic block. Profiled with immunoSEQ multiplex PCR; TCRdb holds only in-frame clones, not every one. The sample consists of some 67,000 clones, under 95% of them appearing once. With 2 bases clipped from V and 6 bases from J, the junction kept 10 bases outside the gene matches. In germline, CDR1 is LNHDA, CDR2 SQIVND (reference sequence). This CDR3 region has 17 residues. This receptor was obtained from a man aged 35 to 55. This chain connects TRBV19 to TRBJ2-2; TRBD1 aligns across 9 bases. The sequenced sample was peripheral blood mononuclear cells (PBMCs). The DNA of the CDR3 is TGTGCCAGTAGTATACCTCGGGGGACAGGGAGGGCCGGGGAGCTGTTTTTT. Translated: CASSIPRGTGRAGELFF.